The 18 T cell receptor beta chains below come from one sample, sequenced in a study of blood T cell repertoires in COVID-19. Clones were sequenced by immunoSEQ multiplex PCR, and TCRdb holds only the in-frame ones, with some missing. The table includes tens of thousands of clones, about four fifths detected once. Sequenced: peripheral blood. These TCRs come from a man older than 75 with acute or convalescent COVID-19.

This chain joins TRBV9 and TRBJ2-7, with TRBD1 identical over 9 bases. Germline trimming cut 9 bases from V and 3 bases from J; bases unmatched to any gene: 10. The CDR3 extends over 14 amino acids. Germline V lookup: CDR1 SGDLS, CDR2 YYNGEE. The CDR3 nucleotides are TGTGCCACCAAGGGGCGACAGGGGGGCTACGAGCAGTACTTC. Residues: CATKGRQGGYEQYF.

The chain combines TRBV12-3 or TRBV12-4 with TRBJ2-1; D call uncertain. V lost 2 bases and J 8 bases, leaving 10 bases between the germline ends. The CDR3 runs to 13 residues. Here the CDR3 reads CASSLMAADEQFF. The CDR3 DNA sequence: TGTGCCAGCAGTTTAATGGCGGCCGATGAGCAGTTCTTC.

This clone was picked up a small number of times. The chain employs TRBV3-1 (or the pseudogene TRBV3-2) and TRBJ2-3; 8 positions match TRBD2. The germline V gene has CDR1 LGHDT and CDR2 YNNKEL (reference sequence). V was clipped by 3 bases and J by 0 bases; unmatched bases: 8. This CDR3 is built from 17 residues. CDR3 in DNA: TGTGCCAGCAGCCAGTTCTTGACTAGCGCTAGCACAGATACGCAGTATTTT. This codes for CASSQFLTSASTDTQYF.

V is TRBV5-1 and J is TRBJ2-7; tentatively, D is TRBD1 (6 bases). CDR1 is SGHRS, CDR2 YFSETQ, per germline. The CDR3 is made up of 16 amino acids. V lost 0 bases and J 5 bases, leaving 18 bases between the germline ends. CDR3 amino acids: CASSLGFQGSLDEQYF. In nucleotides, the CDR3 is TGCGCCAGCAGCTTGGGTTTCCAGGGGAGTTTGGACGAGCAGTACTTC. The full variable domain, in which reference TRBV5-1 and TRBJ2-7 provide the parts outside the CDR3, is KAGVTQTPRYLIKTRGQQVTLSCSPISGHRSVSWYQQTPGQGLQFLFEYFSETQRNKGNFPGRFSGRQFSNSRSEMNVSTLELGDSALYLCASSLGFQGSLDEQYFGPGTRLTVT.

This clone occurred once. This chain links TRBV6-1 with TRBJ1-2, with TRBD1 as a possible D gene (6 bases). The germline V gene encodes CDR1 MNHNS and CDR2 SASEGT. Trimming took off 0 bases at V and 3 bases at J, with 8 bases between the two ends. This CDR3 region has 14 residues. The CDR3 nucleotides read TGTGCCAGCAGTGAAGCGACAGGCGACTATGGCTACACCTTC. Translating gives CASSEATGDYGYTF.

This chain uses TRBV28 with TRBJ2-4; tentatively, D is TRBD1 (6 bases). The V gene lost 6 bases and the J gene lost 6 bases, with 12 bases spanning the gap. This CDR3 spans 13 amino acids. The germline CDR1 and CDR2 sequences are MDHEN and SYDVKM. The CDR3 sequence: CASRQGTVNIQYF. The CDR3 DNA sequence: TGTGCCAGCAGACAGGGAACCGTAAACATTCAGTACTTC.

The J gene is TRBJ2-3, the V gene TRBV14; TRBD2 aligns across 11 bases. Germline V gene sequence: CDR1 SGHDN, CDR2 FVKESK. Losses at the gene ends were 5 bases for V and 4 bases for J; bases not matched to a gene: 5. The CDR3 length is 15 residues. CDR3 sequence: CASSKLAGVADTQYF. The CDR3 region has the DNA TGTGCCAGCAGCAAACTAGCGGGAGTCGCAGATACGCAGTATTTT.

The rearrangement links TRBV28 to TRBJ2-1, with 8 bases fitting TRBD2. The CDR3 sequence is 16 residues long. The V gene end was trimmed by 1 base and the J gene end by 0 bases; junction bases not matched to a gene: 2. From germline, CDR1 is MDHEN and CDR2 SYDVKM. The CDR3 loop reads CASSLSAGGSYNEQFF. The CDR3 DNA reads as TGTGCCAGCAGTTTATCGGCGGGAGGCTCCTACAATGAGCAGTTCTTC.

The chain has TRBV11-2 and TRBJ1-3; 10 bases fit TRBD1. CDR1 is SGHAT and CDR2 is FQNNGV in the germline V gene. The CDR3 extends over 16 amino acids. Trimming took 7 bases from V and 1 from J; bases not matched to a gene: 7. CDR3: CASTADRGLSGNTIYF. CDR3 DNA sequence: TGTGCCAGCACCGCAGACAGGGGGCTTTCTGGAAACACCATATATTTT.

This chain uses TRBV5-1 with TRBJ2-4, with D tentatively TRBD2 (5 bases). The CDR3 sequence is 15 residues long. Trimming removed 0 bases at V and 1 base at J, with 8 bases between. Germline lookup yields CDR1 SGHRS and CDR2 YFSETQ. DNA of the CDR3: TGCGCCAGCAGCTTGGGGACTGCGGCCAAAAACATTCAGTACTTC. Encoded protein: CASSLGTAAKNIQYF.

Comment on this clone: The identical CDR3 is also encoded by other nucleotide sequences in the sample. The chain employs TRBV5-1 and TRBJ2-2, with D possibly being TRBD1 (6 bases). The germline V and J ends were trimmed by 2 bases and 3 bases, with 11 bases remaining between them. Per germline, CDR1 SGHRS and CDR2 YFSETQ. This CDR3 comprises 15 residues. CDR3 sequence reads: CASSLPQGDTGELFF. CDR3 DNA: TGCGCCAGCAGCTTACCACAGGGTGACACCGGGGAGCTGTTTTTT.

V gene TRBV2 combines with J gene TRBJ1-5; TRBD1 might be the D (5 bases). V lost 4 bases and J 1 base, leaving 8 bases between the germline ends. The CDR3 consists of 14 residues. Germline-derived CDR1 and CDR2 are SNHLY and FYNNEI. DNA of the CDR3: TGTGCCAGCAGTGGACAGCTAAGCAATCAGCCCCAGCATTTT. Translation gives CASSGQLSNQPQHF.

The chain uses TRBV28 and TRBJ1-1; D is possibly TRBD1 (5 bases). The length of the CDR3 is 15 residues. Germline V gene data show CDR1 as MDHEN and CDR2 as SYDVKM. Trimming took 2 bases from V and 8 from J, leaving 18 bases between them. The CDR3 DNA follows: TGTGCCAGCAGTTTAGGGGGGGGAGGCCTTCCAGAAGCTTTCTTT. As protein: CASSLGGGGLPEAFF.

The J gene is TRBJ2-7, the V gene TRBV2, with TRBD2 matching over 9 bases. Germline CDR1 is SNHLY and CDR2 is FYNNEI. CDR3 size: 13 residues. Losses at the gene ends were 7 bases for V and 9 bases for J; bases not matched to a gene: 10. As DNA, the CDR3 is TGTGCCAGCACGAGCGGGAGGCTCTTACGGCAGTACTTC. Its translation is CASTSGRLLRQYF.

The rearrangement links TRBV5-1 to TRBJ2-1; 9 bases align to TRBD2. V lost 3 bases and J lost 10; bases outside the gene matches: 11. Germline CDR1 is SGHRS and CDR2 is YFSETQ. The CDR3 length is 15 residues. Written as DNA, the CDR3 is TGCGCCAGCAGCTCAGTAGCGGGAGTTGGTGGGGAGCAGTTCTTC. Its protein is CASSSVAGVGGEQFF.

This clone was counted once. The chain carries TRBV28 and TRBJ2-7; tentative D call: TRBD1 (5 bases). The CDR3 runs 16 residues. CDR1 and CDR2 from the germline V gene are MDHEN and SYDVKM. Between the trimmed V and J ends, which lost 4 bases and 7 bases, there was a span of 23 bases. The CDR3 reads CASSSIDSTSLGEQYF. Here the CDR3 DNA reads TGTGCCAGCAGTTCGATCGACAGTACTTCCCTCGGGGAGCAGTACTTC.

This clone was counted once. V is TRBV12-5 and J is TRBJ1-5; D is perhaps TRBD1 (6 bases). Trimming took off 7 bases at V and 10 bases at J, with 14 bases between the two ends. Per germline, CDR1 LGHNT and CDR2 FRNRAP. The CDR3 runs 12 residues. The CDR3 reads CASATRGPPQHF. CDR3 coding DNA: TGTGCTAGTGCTACGCGGGGGCCTCCCCAGCATTTT.

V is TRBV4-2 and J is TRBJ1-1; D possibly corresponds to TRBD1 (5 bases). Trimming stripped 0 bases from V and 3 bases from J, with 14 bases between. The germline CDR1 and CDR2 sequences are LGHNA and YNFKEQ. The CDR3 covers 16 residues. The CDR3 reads CASSQDVAGRDTEAFF. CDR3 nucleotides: TGTGCCAGCAGCCAAGATGTCGCAGGGCGTGACACTGAAGCTTTCTTT.